The source of this T cell receptor beta chain is a study of blood T cells in healthy people across ages. A few counts support this clonotype. The authors drew around 11 milliliters of peripheral blood from each donor. Alongside a J-beta primer mix, a sample-barcoded 5' primer served in a second PCR lasting roughly 6 to 11 cycles. Each of the samples gave a minimum of 3 million paired-end reads that contained CDR3. TCRdb independently ran MiXCR on the 5' RACE reads; one entry per CDR3 protein. The sample shows 1.4 million or so distinct CDR3 sequences, 42% of them seen only once. The sequenced sample consisted of blood. The sequence derives from a woman under 30 in good health.

CDR3: CASSQEGTGGRGYTF. CDR3 coding DNA: TGCGCCAGCAGCCAAGAAGGGACAGGGGGCCGAGGCTACACCTTC. The gene calls are TRBV4-1 and TRBJ1-2; TRBD1 matches 12 bases. The CDR3 has 15 residues. Looked up from germline, CDR1 is MGHRA and CDR2 is YSYEKL. The V gene end was trimmed by 0 bases and the J gene end by 8 bases; junction bases not matched to a gene: 4.